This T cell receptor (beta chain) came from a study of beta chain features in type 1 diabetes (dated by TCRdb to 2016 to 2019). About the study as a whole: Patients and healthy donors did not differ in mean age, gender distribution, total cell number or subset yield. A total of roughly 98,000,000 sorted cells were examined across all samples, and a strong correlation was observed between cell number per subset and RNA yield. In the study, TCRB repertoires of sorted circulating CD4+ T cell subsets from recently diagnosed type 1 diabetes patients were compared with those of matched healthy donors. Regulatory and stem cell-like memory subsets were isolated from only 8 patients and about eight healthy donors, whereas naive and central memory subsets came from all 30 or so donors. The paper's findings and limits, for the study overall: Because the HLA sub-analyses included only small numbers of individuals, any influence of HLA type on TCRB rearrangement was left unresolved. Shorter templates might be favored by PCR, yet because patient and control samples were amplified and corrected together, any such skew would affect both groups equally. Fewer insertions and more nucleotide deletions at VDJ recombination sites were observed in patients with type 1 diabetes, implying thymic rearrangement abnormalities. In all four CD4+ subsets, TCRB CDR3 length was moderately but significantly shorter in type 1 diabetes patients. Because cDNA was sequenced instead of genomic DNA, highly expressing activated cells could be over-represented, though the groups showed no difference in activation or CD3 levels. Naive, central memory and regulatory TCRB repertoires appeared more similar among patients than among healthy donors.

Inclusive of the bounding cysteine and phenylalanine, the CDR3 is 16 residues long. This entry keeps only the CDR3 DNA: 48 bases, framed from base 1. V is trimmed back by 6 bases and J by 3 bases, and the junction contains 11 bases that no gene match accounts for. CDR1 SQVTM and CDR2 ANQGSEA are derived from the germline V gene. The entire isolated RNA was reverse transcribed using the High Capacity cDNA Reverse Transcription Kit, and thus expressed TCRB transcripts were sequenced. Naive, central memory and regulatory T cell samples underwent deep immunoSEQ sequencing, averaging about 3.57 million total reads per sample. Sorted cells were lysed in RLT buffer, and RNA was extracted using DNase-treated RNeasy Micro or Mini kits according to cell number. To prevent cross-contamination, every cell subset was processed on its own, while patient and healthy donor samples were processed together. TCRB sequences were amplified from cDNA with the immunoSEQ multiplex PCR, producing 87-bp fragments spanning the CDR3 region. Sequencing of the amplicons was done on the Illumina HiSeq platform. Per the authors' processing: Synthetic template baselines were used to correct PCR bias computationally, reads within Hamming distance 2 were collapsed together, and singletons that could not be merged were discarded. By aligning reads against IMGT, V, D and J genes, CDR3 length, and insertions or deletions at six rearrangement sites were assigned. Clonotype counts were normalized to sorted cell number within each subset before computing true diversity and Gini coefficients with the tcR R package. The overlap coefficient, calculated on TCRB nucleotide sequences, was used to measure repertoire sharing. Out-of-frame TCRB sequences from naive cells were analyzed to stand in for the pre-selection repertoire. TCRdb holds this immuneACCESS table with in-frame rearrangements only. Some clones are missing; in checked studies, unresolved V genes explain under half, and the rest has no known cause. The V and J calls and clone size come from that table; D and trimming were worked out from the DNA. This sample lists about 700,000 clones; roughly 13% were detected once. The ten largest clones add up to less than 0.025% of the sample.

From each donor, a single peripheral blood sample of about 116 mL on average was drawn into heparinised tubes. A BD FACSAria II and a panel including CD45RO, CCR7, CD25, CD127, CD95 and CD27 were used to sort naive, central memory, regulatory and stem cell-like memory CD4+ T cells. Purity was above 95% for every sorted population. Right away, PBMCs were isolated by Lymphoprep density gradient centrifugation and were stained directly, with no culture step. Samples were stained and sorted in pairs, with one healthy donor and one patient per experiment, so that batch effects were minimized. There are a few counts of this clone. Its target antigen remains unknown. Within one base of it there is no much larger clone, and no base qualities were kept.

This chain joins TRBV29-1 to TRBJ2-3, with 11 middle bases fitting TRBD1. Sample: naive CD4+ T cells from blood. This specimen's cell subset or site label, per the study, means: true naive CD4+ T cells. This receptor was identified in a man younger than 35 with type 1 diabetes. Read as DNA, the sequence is TGCAGCGTGTGGACAGGGGGCAAGAGAAGAACAGATACGCAGTATTTT. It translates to CSVWTGGKRRTDTQYF.